Following are 30 T cell receptor beta chains from one sample sequenced in a study of tumor-infiltrating lymphocytes in primary liver carcinoma. Taking roughly 20-34 mg of unsorted bulk tissue, the authors co-extracted RNA and DNA. Priming with a constant-region primer yielded TCR beta cDNA from approximately 500 ng total RNA. A slightly modified ARM-PCR protocol with three nested multiplex PCR rounds produced these TCR beta libraries. Each of the first two PCR rounds ran about 9 cycles with TRBV1-TRBV30 forward and C-beta reverse primers. TCRdb itself ran the multiplex PCR reads through MiXCR, one entry per CDR3 protein. This sample has tens of thousands of distinct CDR3 sequences, with more than 60% found just once. The sequenced sample consisted of tumor-adjacent normal liver tissue. The source of these receptors is a woman aged 30 to 39 with primary liver carcinoma and hepatitis B virus infection.

As to this clonotype: Since a much larger clone is just one base distant, this may be a read error. The V gene is TRBV7-9, the J gene TRBJ2-7; TRBD1 matches 8 bases. Germline V lookup: CDR1 SEHNR, CDR2 FQNEAQ (reference sequence). This CDR3 comprises 15 residues. CDR3 coding DNA: TGTGCCAACAGCTTATCAGGGGGCCCTGCCTACGAGCAGTACTTC. Translated, it gives CANSLSGGPAYEQYF. The whole variable domain, filled in from reference TRBV7-9 and TRBJ2-7, reads DTGVSQNPRHKITKRGQNVTFRCDPISEHNRLYWYRQTLGQGPEFLTYFQNEAQLEKSRLLSDRFSAERPKGSFSTLEIQRTEQGDSAMYLCANSLSGGPAYEQYFGPGTRLTVT.

On this clonotype: Compared with germline, one end of the junction differs, possibly owing to a read error. The V gene is TRBV7-8, the J gene TRBJ2-7; D might be TRBD1 or TRBD2, each matching 5 bases. CDR1 is SGHVS and CDR2 is FQNEAQ in the germline V gene. The CDR3 is 15 amino acids. The CDR3 region is CANSLTGTGLYEQYF. Here the CDR3 DNA reads TGTGCCAACAGCTTAACGGGAACGGGGCTCTACGAGCAGTACTTC.

In this sample, this clonotype turned up many times. The V and J genes are TRBV7-8 and TRBJ2-4; D unclear. V was clipped by 5 bases and J by 6 bases, with 14 bases between them. The V gene's germline CDR1 is SGHVS and CDR2 FQNEAQ. This CDR3 has 14 residues. CDR3 in amino acids: CASSPLSVVNIQYF. The CDR3 DNA is TGTGCCAGCAGCCCCCTAAGTGTCGTAAACATTCAGTACTTC.

Comment on this clonotype: Possible read error: a much larger clone is one base away. V and J are TRBV20-1 and TRBJ2-1; no definite D call. The V end lost 7 bases, the J end lost 4 bases, and 11 bases lay between the germline ends. CDR3 length: 12 amino acids. Germline values: CDR1 DFQATT, CDR2 SNEGSKA (reference sequence). The CDR3 DNA sequence: TGCAGTGTTGGGGATAGATACAATGAGCAGTTCTTC. Encoded protein: CSVGDRYNEQFF.

Concerning this clonotype: A read error may account for a junction end that differs from germline. The chain recombines TRBV6-1 with TRBJ1-3, with 8 bases lining up with TRBD1. The CDR3 is 16 residues long. Germline V lookup: CDR1 MNHNS, CDR2 SASEGT. CDR3 nucleotides: TGTGTCAGCAGTGAAGATTTAGGACAGGGTGGAAACACCATATATTTT. Its protein is CVSSEDLGQGGNTIYF.

This clonotype was counted a few times. The chain uses TRBV28 and TRBJ2-7; D may match TRBD1 or TRBD2 (5 bases each). Per the germline V gene, CDR1 is MDHEN and CDR2 is SYDVKM. The V gene lost 3 bases and the J gene lost 3 bases, with 15 bases spanning the gap. This CDR3 spans 15 amino acids. The CDR3 DNA follows: TGTGCCAGCAGTTTCTCCCGGGGCAGAGGCTACGAGCAGTACTTC. It translates to CASSFSRGRGYEQYF.

In the case of this clonotype: Germline and junction disagree at one end, which may indicate a read error. The chain recombines TRBV11-2 with TRBJ2-2; 13 bases match TRBD2. Germline V gene sequence: CDR1 SGHAT, CDR2 FQNNGV. CDR3 length: 18 amino acids. The chain's CDR3 is CASSFPRLAGGWAGELFF. CDR3 DNA sequence: TGTGCCAGCAGCTTTCCGCGACTAGCGGGAGGATGGGCCGGGGAACTGTTTTTT.

About this clonotype: The CDR3 end shows no conserved phenylalanine or tryptophan, and so a read error is likely. This chain links TRBV5-6 with TRBJ2-3; D possibly corresponds to TRBD2 (5 bases). The CDR3 covers 12 residues. The germline CDR1 and CDR2 sequences are SGHDT and YYEEEE. CDR3: CASGLRADMQYL. The CDR3 DNA reads as TGTGCGAGCGGCTTGAGGGCAGATATGCAGTATCTT.

As concerns this clonotype: One junction end does not reproduce the germline sequence, and a read error may be involved. The V call is TRBV5-5, the J call TRBJ2-7; TRBD2 aligns across 7 bases. Germline V gives CDR1 SGHKS, CDR2 YYEKEE (reference sequence). The CDR3 loop spans 16 amino acids. CDR3 protein: CAGSPEKVAGAEEQYF. As DNA, the CDR3 is TGTGCCGGCAGCCCCGAGAAGGTGGCGGGAGCGGAAGAGCAGTACTTC.

This clonotype was counted at least ten times. V usage is TRBV30 and J usage is TRBJ2-2; 13 bases match TRBD2. Looked up from germline, CDR1 is GTSNPN and CDR2 is SVGIG (reference sequence). CDR3 size: 15 residues. The trim removed 8 bases at V and 7 bases at J, leaving 10 bases unmatched. The CDR3 spells CARSGLAGAVGELFF. DNA of the CDR3: TGTGCCCGCAGTGGACTAGCGGGAGCCGTCGGGGAGCTGTTTTTT.

Regarding this clonotype: Relative to the germline gene, one junction end is altered; a read error may explain this. The V gene is TRBV4-3, the J gene TRBJ2-3, with 12 bases identical to TRBD2. Per germline, CDR1 LGHNA and CDR2 YSLEER. The CDR3 runs to 18 residues. CDR3 loop: CVSSQVGLAGGPTDTQYF. Here the CDR3 DNA reads TGCGTCAGCAGCCAAGTAGGTCTAGCGGGAGGGCCAACAGATACGCAGTATTTT.

This clonotype was observed at least ten times. The chain uses TRBV28 and TRBJ2-7; D is unresolved. CDR3 size: 11 residues. Germline V gene lookup returns CDR1 MDHEN and CDR2 SYDVKM. V lost 2 bases, J lost 5 bases, and 4 bases lay in between. CDR3 sequence reads: CASSLRHEQYF. CDR3 in DNA: TGTGCCAGCAGTTTAAGACACGAGCAGTACTTC.

As to this clonotype: Likely a read error: the CDR3 ends without its conserved phenylalanine or tryptophan. V gene TRBV28 combines with J gene TRBJ2-1; 9 positions match TRBD2. Germline V CDR1 and CDR2: MDHEN, SYDVKM. The CDR3 loop spans 14 amino acids. The CDR3 loop is CTSRETSGDNEQFL. CDR3 DNA sequence: TGTACCAGCAGGGAGACTAGCGGCGACAATGAGCAGTTCTTA.

As concerns this clonotype: At one end, the junction sequence differs from germline, possibly due to a read error. The chain uses TRBV4-1 and TRBJ2-5, with a weak D call TRBD1 (6 bases). The CDR3 sequence is 16 residues long. The germline gives CDR1 MGHRA, CDR2 YSYEKL. CDR3 DNA sequence: TGCACCAGCAGCCAAGCATCTCGAGACAGGAAAGAGACCCAGTACTTC. Protein product: CTSSQASRDRKETQYF.

By its share, this clonotype is medium-sized. The genes are TRBV29-1 and TRBJ1-1; D is ambiguous. The V end was cut by 5 bases, the J end by 0 bases, with 13 bases between. Germline V gives CDR1 SQVTM, CDR2 ANQGSEA. The CDR3 loop spans 14 amino acids. The CDR3 loop reads CSVHAQRMNTEAFF. The CDR3 DNA sequence: TGCAGCGTTCACGCACAACGGATGAACACTGAAGCTTTCTTT.

As regards this clonotype: It may be a read error: a sequence one base away is much more abundant. The DNA is omitted, as the CDR3 cannot be located on it reliably, and the CDR3 follows TCRdb's listing. The chain is built from TRBV11-3 and TRBJ1-2; the table's D call TRBD1 went unverified against the DNA. The CDR3 sequence runs 14 residues, both termini included. Germline values: CDR1 SGHNT, CDR2 YENEEA. CDR3 sequence: CTSSQGTALYGCAF.

V gene TRBV6-2 or TRBV6-3 combines with J gene TRBJ2-1, with TRBD1 as a possible D gene (6 bases). CDR3 size: 12 residues. CDR1 and CDR2 (germline): MNHEY, SVGEGT. V gave up 10 bases and J gave up 8 bases, with 15 bases separating them. The CDR3 sequence is CANREYGHEQFF. The CDR3 DNA reads TGTGCCAACAGGGAATACGGCCATGAGCAGTTCTTC.

Of note for this clonotype: This CDR3 is missing its conserved last phenylalanine or tryptophan, likely due to a read error. The rearrangement joins TRBV6-4 to TRBJ2-2; D may be TRBD2 (5 bases). Germline V CDR1 and CDR2: MRHNA, SNTAGT. Between the trimmed V and J ends, which lost 11 bases and 6 bases, there was a span of 19 bases. The CDR3 consists of 14 residues. The CDR3 coding sequence is TGTGCCGGCCCATTAAAGCCGGAGGCCGGGGAGCTGTTTTCT. Its protein is CAGPLKPEAGELFS.

In regard to this clonotype: No conserved phenylalanine or tryptophan ends this CDR3, so it is likely a read error. The rearrangement links TRBV18 to TRBJ2-2; TRBD1 matches at 7 bases. The CDR3 is made up of 14 amino acids. From germline, CDR1 is KGHSH and CDR2 LQKENI. V dropped 9 bases and J dropped 7; count of bases not matched to a gene: 11. Here the CDR3 reads CASSRTGSVGELFL. The CDR3 nucleotides read TGTGCCAGTTCTCGGACAGGTTCGGTCGGGGAGCTGTTTTTA.

V and J are TRBV6-5 and TRBJ2-7, with 9 bases fitting TRBD2. The CDR3 consists of 16 residues. Germline V gene sequence: CDR1 MNHEY, CDR2 SVGAGI. Germline trimming cut 8 bases from V and 13 bases from J; bases unmatched to any gene: 24. CDR3: CASRDSGSSPSYELYF. CDR3 nucleotides: TGTGCCAGCCGAGATAGCGGGAGTTCCCCCTCCTACGAGCTTTACTTC.

Ten or more counts support this clonotype. The V gene is TRBV10-2, the J gene TRBJ1-1; 12 bases map to TRBD1. The CDR3 covers 15 residues. V shed 8 bases, J shed 5 bases, and the junction held 9 bases outside the gene matches. CDR1 and CDR2 (germline): WSHSY, SAAADI. This chain's CDR3 is CASSWEGQGATEAFF. The CDR3 bases are TGCGCCAGCTCTTGGGAGGGACAGGGGGCGACTGAAGCTTTCTTT.

The chain combines TRBV6-2 or TRBV6-3 with TRBJ2-7, with a tentative D call TRBD2 (7 bases). This CDR3 is 16 amino acids long. Trimming removed 10 bases at V and 3 bases at J, with 25 bases between. Germline V gene data show CDR1 as MNHEY and CDR2 as SVGEGT. The CDR3 DNA sequence: TGTGCCAACAGCTCTCTAGCGGAAGGGACAAGCTACGAGCAGTACTTC. It encodes CANSSLAEGTSYEQYF.

The V gene is TRBV7-9, the J gene TRBJ2-3, with 9 bases identical to TRBD2. J was trimmed by 4 bases and V by 5 bases; bases with no gene match: 4. Germline values: CDR1 SEHNR, CDR2 FQNEAQ (reference sequence). The CDR3 sequence is 14 residues long. The chain's CDR3 is CASSPGLAADTQYF. In nucleotides, the CDR3 is TGTGCCAGCAGCCCGGGACTAGCCGCAGATACGCAGTATTTT.

Comment on this clonotype: The junction and the germline gene differ at one end; a read error may be behind it. The V and J genes are TRBV10-3 and TRBJ1-1; D is unclear. Per the germline V gene, CDR1 is ENHRY and CDR2 is SYGVKD. The CDR3 has 15 amino acids. The CDR3 is CAISTETTMNTEALF. The CDR3, as DNA: TGTGCCATCAGTACCGAGACAACCATGAACACTGAAGCTCTCTTT.

This clonotype was detected many times. The rearrangement links TRBV6-5 to TRBJ2-1; 8 nucleotides line up with TRBD2. The CDR3 totals 14 residues. Germline CDR1 reads MNHEY; CDR2 reads SVGAGI. V lost 2 bases to trimming and J lost 9 bases; unmatched junction nucleotides: 6. CDR3 loop: CASSYGTRIGEQFF. The CDR3 nucleotides read TGTGCCAGCAGTTACGGGACTAGAATCGGTGAGCAGTTCTTC.

Comments on this clonotype: The CDR3 does not close with the conserved phenylalanine or tryptophan, likely indicating a read error. The chain links TRBV11-2 to TRBJ2-1; TRBD1 matches at 11 bases. Looked up from germline, CDR1 is SGHAT and CDR2 is FQNNGV. The CDR3 runs 16 residues. The CDR3 region has the DNA TGTGCCAGCAGCTGGGCCGGGACAGGGGGATACGATGAACAGTTCCTC. Protein product: CASSWAGTGGYDEQFL.

Comment on this clonotype: Mismatch with germline at one junction end may stem from a read error. This rearrangement joins TRBV4-3 to TRBJ2-7; TRBD1 agrees at 7 bases. Germline V gene sequence: CDR1 LGHNA, CDR2 YSLEER. The CDR3 length is 15 residues. DNA of the CDR3: TGCGCCAGCAGCACCCTCCTTGGGACAGAGTACGAGCAATACTTC. Amino acid sequence: CASSTLLGTEYEQYF.

This clonotype has ten or more counts. J is TRBJ2-1 and V is TRBV6-2 or TRBV6-3; D gene ambiguous. Germline CDR1 is MNHEY and CDR2 is SVGEGT. Trimming removed 6 bases from V and 4 bases from J, with 16 bases in between. The CDR3 has 15 amino acids. The CDR3 sequence: CASRYARAEYNEQFF. CDR3 DNA sequence: TGTGCCAGCAGATACGCTCGGGCGGAGTACAATGAGCAGTTCTTC.

The chain is built from TRBV11-2 and TRBJ2-1; TRBD2 matches 12 bases. The CDR3 has 16 amino acids. Germline V gene lookup returns CDR1 SGHAT and CDR2 FQNNGV. The CDR3 region has the DNA TGTGCTAGCCGCACCTCACTAGCGGGAGGATACAATGAGCAGTTCTTC. Protein: CASRTSLAGGYNEQFF.

In its sample, this clonotype was seen a few times. V gene TRBV20-1 combines with J gene TRBJ2-7; D gene ambiguous. This CDR3 region has 12 residues. Trimming took 3 bases from V and 5 from J, leaving 11 bases between them. Germline lookup yields CDR1 DFQATT and CDR2 SNEGSKA (reference sequence). DNA for the CDR3: TGCAGTGCTAGGAACGGACCGGACGAGCAGTACTTC. Protein sequence: CSARNGPDEQYF.